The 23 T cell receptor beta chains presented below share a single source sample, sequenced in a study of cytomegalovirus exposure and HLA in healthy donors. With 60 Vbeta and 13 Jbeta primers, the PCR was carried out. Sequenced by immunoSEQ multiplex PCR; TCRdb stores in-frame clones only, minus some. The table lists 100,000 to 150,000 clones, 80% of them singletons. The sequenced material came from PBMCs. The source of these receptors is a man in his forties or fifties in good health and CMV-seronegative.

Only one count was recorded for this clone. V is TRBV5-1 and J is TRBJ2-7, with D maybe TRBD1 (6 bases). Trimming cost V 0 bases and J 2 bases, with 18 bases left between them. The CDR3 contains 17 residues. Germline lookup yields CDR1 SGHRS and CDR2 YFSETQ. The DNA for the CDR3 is TGCGCCAGCAGCTTGGCAACAGTTTCGGACAGACCCTACGAGCAGTACTTC. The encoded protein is CASSLATVSDRPYEQYF.

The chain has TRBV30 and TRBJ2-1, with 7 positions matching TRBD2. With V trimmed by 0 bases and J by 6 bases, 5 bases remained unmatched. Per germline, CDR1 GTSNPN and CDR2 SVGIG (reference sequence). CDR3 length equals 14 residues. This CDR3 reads CAWSVGASGNEQFF. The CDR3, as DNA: TGTGCCTGGAGTGTCGGGGCTAGCGGCAATGAGCAGTTCTTC.

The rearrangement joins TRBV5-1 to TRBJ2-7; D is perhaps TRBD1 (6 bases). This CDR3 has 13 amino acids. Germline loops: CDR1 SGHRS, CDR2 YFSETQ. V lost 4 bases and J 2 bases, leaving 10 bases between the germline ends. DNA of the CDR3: TGCGCCAGCAGCCCGGACAGAGCCTACGAGCAGTACTTC. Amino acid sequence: CASSPDRAYEQYF.

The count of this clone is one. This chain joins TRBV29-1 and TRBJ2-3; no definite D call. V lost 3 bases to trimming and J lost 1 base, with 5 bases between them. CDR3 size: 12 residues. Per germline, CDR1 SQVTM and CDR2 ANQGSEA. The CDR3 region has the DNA TGCAGCGTTGATCAGGGCACAGATACGCAGTATTTT. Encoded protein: CSVDQGTDTQYF.

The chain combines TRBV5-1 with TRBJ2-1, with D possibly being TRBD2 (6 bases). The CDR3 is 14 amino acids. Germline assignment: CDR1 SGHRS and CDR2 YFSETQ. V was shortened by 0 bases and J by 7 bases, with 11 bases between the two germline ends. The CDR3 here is CASSLEGGLNEQFF. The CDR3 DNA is TGCGCCAGCAGCTTGGAGGGAGGCCTGAATGAGCAGTTCTTC.

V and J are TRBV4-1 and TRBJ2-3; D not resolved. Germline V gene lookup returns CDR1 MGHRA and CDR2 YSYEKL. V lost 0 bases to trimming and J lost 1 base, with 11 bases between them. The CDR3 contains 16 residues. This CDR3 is CASSQEFAKGTDTQYF. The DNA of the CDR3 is TGCGCCAGCAGCCAAGAATTTGCTAAAGGCACAGATACGCAGTATTTT.

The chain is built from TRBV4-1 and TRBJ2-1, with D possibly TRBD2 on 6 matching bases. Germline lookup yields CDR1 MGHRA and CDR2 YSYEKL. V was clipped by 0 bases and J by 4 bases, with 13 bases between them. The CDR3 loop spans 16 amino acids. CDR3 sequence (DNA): TGCGCCAGCAGCCAAGACGGGACGGGAGTATACAATGAGCAGTTCTTC. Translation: CASSQDGTGVYNEQFF.

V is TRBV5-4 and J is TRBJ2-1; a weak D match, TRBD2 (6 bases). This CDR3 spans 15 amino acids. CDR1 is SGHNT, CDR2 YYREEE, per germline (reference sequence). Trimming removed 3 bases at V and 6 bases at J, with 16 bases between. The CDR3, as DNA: TGTGCCAGCAGCTCCTTCGGCGGAGGGCCCAATGAGCAGTTCTTC. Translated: CASSSFGGGPNEQFF. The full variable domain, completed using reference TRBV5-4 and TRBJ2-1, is ETGVTQSPTHLIKTRGQQVTLRCSSQSGHNTVSWYQQALGQGPQFIFQYYREEENGRGNFPPRFSGLQFPNYSSELNVNALELDDSALYLCASSSFGGGPNEQFFGPGTRLTVL.

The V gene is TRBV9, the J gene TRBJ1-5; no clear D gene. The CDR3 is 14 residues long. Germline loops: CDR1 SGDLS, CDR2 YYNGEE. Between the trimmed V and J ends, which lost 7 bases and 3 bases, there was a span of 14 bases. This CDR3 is CASRDSQTNQPQHF. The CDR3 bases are TGTGCCAGCCGGGATTCGCAGACCAATCAGCCCCAGCATTTT.

CDR3 DNA sequence: TGTGCCAGCTCACCACAAAGGGGCTCAAATTATGGCTACACCTTC. It codes for CASSPQRGSNYGYTF. The chain combines TRBV18 with TRBJ1-2, with D tentatively TRBD1 (5 bases). The germline gives CDR1 KGHSH, CDR2 LQKENI. The CDR3 runs 15 residues. V was cut by 1 base and J by 5 bases, with 14 bases left in between.

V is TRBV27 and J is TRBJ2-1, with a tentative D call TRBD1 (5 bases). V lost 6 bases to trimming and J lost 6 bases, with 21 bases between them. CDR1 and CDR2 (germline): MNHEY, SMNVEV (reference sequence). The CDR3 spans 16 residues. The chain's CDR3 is CASSAVGPPVGNEQFF. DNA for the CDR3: TGTGCCAGCAGCGCGGTGGGGCCTCCGGTAGGCAATGAGCAGTTCTTC.

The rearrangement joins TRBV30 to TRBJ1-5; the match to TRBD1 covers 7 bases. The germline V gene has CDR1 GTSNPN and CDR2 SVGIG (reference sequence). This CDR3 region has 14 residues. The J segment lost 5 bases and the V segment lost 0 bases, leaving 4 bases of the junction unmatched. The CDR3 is CAWSVSGGHQPQHF. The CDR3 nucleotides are TGTGCCTGGAGTGTCTCAGGGGGTCATCAGCCCCAGCATTTT.

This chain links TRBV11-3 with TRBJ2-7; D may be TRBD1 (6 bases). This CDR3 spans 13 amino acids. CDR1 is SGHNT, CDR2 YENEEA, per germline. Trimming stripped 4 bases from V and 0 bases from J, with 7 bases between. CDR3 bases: TGTGCCAGCAGCTCAGGGGACTCCTACGAGCAGTACTTC. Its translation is CASSSGDSYEQYF.

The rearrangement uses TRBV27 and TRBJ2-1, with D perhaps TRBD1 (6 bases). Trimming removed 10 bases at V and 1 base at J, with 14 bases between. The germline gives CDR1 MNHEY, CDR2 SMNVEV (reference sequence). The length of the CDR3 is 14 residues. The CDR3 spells CANQGRKSYNEQFF. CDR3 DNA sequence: TGTGCCAACCAGGGGAGAAAGTCCTACAATGAGCAGTTCTTC.

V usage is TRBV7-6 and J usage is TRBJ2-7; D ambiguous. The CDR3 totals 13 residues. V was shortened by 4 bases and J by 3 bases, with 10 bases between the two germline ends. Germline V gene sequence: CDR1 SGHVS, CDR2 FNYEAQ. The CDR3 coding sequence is TGTGCCAGCAGCTCAGGTGACGGCTACGAGCAGTACTTC. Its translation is CASSSGDGYEQYF.

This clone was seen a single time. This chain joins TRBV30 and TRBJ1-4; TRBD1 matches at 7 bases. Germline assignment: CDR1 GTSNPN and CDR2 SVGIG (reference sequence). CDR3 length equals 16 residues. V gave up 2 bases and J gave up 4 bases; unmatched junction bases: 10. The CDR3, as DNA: TGTGCCTGGAGTCCTCAAACGACAGGGCTTAATGAAAAACTGTTTTTT. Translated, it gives CAWSPQTTGLNEKLFF.

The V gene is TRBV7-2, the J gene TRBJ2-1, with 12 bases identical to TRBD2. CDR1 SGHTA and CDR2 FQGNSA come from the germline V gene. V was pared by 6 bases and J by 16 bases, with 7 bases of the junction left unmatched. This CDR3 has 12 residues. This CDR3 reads CASRKLAGGAFF. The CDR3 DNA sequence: TGTGCCAGCAGAAAACTAGCGGGGGGTGCCTTCTTC.

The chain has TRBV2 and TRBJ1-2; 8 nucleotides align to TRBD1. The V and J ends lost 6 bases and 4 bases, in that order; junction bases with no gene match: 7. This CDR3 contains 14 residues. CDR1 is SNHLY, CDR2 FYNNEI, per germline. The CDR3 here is CASRSTGASYGYTF. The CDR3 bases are TGTGCCAGCAGATCGACAGGGGCGAGCTATGGCTACACCTTC.

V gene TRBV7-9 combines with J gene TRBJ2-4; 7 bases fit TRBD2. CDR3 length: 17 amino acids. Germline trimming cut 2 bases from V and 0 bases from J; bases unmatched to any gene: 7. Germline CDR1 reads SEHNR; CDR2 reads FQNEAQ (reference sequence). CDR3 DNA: TGTGCCAGCAGCTTAAGTGCTAGCGGAATAGCCAAAAACATTCAGTACTTC. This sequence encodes CASSLSASGIAKNIQYF. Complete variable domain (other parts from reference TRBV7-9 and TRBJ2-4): DTGVSQNPRHKITKRGQNVTFRCDPISEHNRLYWYRQTLGQGPEFLTYFQNEAQLEKSRLLSDRFSAERPKGSFSTLEIQRTEQGDSAMYLCASSLSASGIAKNIQYFGAGTRLSVL.

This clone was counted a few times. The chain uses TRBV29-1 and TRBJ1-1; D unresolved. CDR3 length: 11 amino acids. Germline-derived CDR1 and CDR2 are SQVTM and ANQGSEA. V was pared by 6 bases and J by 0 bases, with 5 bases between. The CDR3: CSVQMNTEAFF. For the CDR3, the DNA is TGCAGCGTCCAGATGAACACTGAAGCTTTCTTT.

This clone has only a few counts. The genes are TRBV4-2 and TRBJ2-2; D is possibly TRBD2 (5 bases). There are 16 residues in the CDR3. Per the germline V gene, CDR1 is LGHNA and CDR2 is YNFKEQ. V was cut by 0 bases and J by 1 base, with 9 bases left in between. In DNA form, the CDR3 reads TGTGCCAGCAGCCAAGAAGCGGCCTGGAACACCGGGGAGCTGTTTTTT. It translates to CASSQEAAWNTGELFF.

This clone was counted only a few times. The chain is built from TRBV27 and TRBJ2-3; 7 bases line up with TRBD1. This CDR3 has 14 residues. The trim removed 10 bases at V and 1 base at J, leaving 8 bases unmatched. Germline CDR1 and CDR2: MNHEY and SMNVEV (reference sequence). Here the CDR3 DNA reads TGTGCCACCATATACAGGGGTGGCACAGATACGCAGTATTTT. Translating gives CATIYRGGTDTQYF.

CDR3 nucleotides: TGCGCCAGCTCACGAGGCGAAGCAACTAATGAAAAACTGTTTTTT. It translates to CASSRGEATNEKLFF. This sequence joins TRBV5-1 and TRBJ1-4, with D unclear. The CDR3 contains 15 residues. V lost 7 bases to trimming and J lost 0 bases, with 13 bases between them. Germline values: CDR1 SGHRS, CDR2 YFSETQ.